This T cell receptor beta chain derives from a study of glioma-infiltrating T cells after dendritic cell vaccination. Findings of the study overall: Complete blood and tumor specimen sets were limited to few patients.

TCRdb keeps only in-frame clones here, not all; method: immunoSEQ multiplex PCR. The profile shows roughly 60,000 clones, around 85% of them singletons. The CDR3 sequence is 19 residues long. Losses at the gene ends were 3 bases for V and 3 bases for J; bases not matched to a gene: 18. The germline CDR1 and CDR2 sequences are LNHDA and SQIVND (reference sequence). To note about this clone: The antigen is not known.

Time point given: after dendritic cell vaccination, including at tumor progression/relapse. Isocitrate dehydrogenase mutation was absent in all glioblastoma patients. The genes are TRBV19 and TRBJ2-5; TRBD2 matches at 8 bases. Sequencing was performed on blood, taken after dendritic cell vaccination. This TCR derives from a human donor with glioblastoma. The CDR3 reads CASSMRAAGDRRDEETQYF. The DNA of the CDR3 is TGTGCCAGTAGTATGAGGGCAGCGGGGGACCGGAGGGACGAAGAGACCCAGTACTTC.